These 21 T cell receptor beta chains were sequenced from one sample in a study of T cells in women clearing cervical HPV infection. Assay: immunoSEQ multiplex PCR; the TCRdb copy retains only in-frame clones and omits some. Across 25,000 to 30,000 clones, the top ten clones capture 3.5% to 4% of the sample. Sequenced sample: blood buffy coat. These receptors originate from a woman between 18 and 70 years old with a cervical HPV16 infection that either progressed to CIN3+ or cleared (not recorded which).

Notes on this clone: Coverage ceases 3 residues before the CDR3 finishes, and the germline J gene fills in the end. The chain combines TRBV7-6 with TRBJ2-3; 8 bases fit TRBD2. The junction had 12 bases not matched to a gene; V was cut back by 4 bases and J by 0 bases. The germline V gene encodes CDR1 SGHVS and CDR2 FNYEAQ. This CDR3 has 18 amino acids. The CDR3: CASSSPSGGFPSTDTQYF. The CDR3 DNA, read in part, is TGTGCCAGCAGCTCCCCGAGCGGGGGATTTCCTAGCACAGATACG.

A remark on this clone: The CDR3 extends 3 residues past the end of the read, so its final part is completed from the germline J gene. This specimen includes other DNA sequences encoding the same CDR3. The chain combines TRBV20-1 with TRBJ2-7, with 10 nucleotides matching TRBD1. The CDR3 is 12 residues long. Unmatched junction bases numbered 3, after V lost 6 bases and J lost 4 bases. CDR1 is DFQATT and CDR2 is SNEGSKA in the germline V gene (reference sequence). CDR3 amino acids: CSARDRGYEQYF. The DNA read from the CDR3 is TGCAGTGCGCGGGACAGGGGATACGAG.

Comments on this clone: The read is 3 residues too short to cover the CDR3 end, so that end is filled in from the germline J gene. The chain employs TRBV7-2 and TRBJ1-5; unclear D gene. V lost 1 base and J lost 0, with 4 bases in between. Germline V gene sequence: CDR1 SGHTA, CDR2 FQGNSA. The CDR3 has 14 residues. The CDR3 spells CASSLEGSNQPQHF. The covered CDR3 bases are TGTGCCAGCAGCTTAGAAGGTAGCAATCAGCCC.

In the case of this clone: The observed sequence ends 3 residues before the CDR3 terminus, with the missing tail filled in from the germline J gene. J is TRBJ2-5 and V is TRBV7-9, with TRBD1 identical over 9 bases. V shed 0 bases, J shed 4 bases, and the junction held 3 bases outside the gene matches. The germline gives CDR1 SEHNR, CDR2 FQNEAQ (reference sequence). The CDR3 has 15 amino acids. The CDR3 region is CASSLAGDRVETQYF. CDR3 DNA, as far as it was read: TGTGCCAGCAGCTTAGCTGGGGACAGGGTAGAGACC.

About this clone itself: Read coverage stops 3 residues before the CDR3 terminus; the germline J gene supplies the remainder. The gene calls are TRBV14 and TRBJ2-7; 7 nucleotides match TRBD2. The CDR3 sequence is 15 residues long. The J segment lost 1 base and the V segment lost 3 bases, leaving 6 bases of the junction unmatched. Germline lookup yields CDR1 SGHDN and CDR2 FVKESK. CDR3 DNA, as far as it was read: TGTGCCAGCAGCCATTACGCTAGCGGATCCTACGAG. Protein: CASSHYASGSYE. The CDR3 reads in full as CASSHYASGSYEQYF.

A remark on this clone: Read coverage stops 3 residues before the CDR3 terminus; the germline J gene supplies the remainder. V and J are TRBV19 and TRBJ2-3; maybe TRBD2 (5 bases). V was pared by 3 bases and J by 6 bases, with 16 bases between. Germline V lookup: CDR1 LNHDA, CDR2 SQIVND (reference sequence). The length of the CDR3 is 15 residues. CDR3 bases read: TGTGCCAGTAGTATCACTAGTAAGGATGGGGATACG. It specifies CASSITSKDGDT. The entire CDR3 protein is CASSITSKDGDTQYF. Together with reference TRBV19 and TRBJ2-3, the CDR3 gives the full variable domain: DGGITQSPKYLFRKEGQNVTLSCEQNLNHDAMYWYRQDPGQGLRLIYYSQIVNDFQKGDIAEGYSVSREKKESFPLTVTSAQKNPTAFYLCASSITSKDGDTQYFGPGTRLTVL.

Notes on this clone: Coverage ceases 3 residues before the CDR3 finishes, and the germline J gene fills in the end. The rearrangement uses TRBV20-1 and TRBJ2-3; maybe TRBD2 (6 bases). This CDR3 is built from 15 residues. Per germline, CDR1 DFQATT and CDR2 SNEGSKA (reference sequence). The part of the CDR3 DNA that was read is TGCAGTGCTAGGGAGGGGAGTAGTTACAATCAGCCG. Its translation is CSAREGSSYNQP. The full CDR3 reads CSAREGSSYNQPQYF.

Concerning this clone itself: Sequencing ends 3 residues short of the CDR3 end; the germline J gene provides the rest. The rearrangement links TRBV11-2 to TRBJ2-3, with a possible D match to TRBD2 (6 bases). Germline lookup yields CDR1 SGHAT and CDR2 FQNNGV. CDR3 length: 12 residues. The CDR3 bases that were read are TGTGCCAGCAGCCCCACGGGGGAGACG. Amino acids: CASSPTGET. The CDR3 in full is CASSPTGETQYF.

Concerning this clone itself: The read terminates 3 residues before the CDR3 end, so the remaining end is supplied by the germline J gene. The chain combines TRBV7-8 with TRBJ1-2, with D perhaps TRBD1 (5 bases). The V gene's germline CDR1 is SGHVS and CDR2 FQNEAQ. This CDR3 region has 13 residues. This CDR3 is CASSLEGYWGYTF. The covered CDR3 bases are TGTGCCAGCAGCTTAGAGGGGTATTGGGGC.

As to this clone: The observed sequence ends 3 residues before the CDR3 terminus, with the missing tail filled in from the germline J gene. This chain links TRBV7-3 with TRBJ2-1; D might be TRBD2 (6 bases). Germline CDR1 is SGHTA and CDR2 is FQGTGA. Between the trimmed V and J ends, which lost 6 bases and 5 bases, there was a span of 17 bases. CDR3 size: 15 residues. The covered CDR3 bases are TGTGCCAGCAGTTCAGTGGGGGGTATGCACAATGAG. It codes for CASSSVGGMHNE. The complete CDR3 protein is CASSSVGGMHNEQFF. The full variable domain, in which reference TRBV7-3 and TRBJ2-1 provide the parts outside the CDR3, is GAGVSQTPSNKVTEKGKYVELRCDPISGHTALYWYRQSLGQGPEFLIYFQGTGAADDSGLPNDRFFAVRPEGSVSTLKIQRTERGDSAVYLCASSSVGGMHNEQFFGPGTRLTVL.

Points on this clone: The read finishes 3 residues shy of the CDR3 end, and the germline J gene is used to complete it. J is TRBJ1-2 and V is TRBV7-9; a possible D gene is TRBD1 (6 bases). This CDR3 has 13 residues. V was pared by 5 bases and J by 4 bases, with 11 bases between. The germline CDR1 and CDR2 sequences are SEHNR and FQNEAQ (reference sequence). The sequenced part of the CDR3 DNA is TGTGCCAGCAGCCCCCAGGGGAGCTATGGC. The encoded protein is CASSPQGSYG. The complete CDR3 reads CASSPQGSYGYTF.

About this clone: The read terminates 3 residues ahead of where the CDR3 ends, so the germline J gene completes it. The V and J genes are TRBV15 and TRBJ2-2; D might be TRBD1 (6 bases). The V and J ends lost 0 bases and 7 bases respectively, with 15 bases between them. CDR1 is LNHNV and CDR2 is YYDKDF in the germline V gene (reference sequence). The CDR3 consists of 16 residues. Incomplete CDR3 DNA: TGTGCCACCAGCAGAGATCAGCAGGGGCCGGGCGGGGAG. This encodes CATSRDQQGPGGE. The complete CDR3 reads CATSRDQQGPGGELFF.

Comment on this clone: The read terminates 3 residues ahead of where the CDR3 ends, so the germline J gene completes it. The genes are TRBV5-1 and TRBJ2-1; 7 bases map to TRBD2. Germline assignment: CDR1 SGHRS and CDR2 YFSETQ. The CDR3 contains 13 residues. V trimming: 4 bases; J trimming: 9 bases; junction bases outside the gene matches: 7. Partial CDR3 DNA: TGCGCCAGCAGCGTCTTCGCGGGGGTTGAG. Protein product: CASSVFAGVE. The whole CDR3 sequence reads CASSVFAGVEQFF.

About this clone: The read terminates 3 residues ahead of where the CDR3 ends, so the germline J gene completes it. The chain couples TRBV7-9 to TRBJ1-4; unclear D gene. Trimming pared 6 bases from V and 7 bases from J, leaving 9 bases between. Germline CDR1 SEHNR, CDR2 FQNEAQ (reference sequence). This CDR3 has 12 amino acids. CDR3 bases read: TGTGCCAGCAGTGGCTCCCGTGAAAAA. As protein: CASSGSREK. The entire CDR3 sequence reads CASSGSREKLFF.

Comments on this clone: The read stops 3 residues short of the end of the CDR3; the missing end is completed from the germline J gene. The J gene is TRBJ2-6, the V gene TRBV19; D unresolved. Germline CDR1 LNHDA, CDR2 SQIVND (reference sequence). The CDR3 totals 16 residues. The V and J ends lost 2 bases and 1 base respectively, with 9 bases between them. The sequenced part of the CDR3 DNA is TGTGCCAGTAGTATAACTTCGGTGTCTGGGGCCAACGTC. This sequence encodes CASSITSVSGANV. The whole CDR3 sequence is CASSITSVSGANVLTF. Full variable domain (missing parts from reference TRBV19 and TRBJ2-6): DGGITQSPKYLFRKEGQNVTLSCEQNLNHDAMYWYRQDPGQGLRLIYYSQIVNDFQKGDIAEGYSVSREKKESFPLTVTSAQKNPTAFYLCASSITSVSGANVLTFGAGSRLTVL.

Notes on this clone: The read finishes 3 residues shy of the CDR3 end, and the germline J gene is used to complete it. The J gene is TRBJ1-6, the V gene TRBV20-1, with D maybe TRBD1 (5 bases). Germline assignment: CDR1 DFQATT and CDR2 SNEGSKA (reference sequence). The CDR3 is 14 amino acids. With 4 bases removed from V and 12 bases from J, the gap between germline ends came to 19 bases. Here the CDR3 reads CSAIPGQDPQPLHF. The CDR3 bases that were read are TGCAGTGCTATCCCAGGGCAGGACCCCCAACCC.

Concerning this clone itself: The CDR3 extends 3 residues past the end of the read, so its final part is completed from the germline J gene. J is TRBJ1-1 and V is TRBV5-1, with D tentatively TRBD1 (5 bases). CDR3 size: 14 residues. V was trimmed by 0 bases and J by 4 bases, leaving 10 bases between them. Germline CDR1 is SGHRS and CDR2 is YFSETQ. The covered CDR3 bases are TGCGCCAGCAGCTTGGCCAGGGAAGGCACTGAA. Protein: CASSLAREGTE. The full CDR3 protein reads CASSLAREGTEAFF.

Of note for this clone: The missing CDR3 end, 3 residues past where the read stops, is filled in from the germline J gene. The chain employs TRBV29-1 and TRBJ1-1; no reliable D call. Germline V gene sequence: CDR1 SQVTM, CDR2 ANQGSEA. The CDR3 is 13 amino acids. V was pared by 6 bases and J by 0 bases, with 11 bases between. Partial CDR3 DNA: TGCAGCGTAAGTTACTTAGTGAACACTGAA. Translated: CSVSYLVNTE. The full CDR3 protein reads CSVSYLVNTEAFF. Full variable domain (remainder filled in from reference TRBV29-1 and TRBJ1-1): SAVISQKPSRDICQRGTSLTIQCQVDSQVTMMFWYRQQPGQSLTLIATANQGSEATYESGFVIDKFPISRPNLTFSTLTVSNMSPEDSSIYLCSVSYLVNTEAFFGQGTRLTVV.

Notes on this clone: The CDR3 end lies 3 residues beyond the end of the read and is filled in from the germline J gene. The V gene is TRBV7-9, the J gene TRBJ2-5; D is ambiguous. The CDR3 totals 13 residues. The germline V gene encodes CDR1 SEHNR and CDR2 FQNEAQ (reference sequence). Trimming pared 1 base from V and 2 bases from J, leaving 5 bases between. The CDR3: CASSLGQQETQYF. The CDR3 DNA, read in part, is TGTGCCAGCAGCTTAGGGCAGCAAGAGACC.

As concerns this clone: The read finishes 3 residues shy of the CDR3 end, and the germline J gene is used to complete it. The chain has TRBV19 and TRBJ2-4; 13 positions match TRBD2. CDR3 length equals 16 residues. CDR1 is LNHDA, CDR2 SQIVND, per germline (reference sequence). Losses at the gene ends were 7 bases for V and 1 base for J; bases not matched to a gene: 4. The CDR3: CASTKTSGGAKNIQYF. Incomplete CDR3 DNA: TGTGCCAGTACCAAGACTAGCGGGGGGGCCAAAAACATT. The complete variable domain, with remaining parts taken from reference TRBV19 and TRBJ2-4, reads DGGITQSPKYLFRKEGQNVTLSCEQNLNHDAMYWYRQDPGQGLRLIYYSQIVNDFQKGDIAEGYSVSREKKESFPLTVTSAQKNPTAFYLCASTKTSGGAKNIQYFGAGTRLSVL.

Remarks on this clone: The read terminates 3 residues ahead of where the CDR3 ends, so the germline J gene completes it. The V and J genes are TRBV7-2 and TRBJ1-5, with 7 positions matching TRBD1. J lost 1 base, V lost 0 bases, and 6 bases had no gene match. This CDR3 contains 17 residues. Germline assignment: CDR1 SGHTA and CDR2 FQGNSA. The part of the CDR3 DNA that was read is TGTGCCAGCAGCTTAGCCCCGGGACAGAAAAGCAATCAGCCC. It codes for CASSLAPGQKSNQP. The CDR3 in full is CASSLAPGQKSNQPQHF.